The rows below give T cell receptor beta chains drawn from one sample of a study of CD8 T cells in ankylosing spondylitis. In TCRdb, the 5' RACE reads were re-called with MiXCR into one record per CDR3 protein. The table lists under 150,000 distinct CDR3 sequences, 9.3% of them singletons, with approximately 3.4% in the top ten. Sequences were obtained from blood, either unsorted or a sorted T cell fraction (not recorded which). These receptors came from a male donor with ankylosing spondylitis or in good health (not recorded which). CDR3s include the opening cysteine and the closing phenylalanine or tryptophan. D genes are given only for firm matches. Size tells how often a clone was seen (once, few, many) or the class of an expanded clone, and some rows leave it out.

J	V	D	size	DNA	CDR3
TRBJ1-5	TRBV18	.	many	TGTGCCAGCTCACCCGCATCGGGCAATCAGCCCCAGCATTTT	CASSPASGNQPQHF
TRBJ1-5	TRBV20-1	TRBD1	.	TGCAGTGCTAGAAAGACAGGGGATGGGCCCCAGCATTTT	CSARKTGDGPQHF
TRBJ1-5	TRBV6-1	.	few	TGTGCCAGCAGAATTCAGGGAAGCAATCAGCCCCAGCATTTT	CASRIQGSNQPQHF
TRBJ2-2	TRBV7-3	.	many	TGTGCCAGCAGCTCCCCCGGGGACCCACGAAACACCGGGGAGCTGTTTTTT	CASSSPGDPRNTGELFF
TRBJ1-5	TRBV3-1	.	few	TGTGCCAGCAGCCTAGGGCAGTGGAATCAGCCCCAGCATTTT	CASSLGQWNQPQHF
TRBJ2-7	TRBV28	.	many	TGTGCCACCGGGATTAGCGTCAGATCCTACGAGCAGTACTTC	CATGISVRSYEQYF
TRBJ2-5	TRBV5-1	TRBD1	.	TGCGCCAGCAGCTTCGATGGGACAGTTCTGTCCCAAGAGACCCAGTACTTC	CASSFDGTVLSQETQYF
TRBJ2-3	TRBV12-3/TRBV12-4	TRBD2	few	TGTGCCAGCAGTTTAACAAGCGGGAGAAAGGCAGATACGCAGTATTTT	CASSLTSGRKADTQYF
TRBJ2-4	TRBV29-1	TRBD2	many	TGCAGCGTCCAGCCCGGACTAGCGGCCAGAGCCAAAAACATTCAGTACTTC	CSVQPGLAARAKNIQYF
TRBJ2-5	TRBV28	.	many	TGTGCCAGCAGTCGGCTGCTGGGGCAAGAGACCCAGTACTTC	CASSRLLGQETQYF
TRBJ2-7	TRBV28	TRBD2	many	TGTGCCAGCAGAAAAACTAGCGGGAGGGTGTACGAGCAGTACTTC	CASRKTSGRVYEQYF
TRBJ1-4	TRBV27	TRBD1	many	TGTGCCAGCAGCTTGGTGGACAGGGGGTATAATGAAAAACTGTTTTTT	CASSLVDRGYNEKLFF
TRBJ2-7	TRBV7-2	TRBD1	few	TGTGCCAGCAGCTTCGGGACAGGGGGGACCTACGAGCAGTACTTC	CASSFGTGGTYEQYF
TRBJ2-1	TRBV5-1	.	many	TGCGCCAGCAGCTTAGGGACTGGTAACTACAATGAGCAGTTCTTC	CASSLGTGNYNEQFF
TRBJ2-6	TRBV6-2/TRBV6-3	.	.	TGTGCCAGCAGTTACCGCGGGGCTGGGGCCAACGTCCTGACTTTC	CASSYRGAGANVLTF
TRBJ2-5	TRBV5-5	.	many	TGTGCCAGCAGTCCCCGGGACAACGGCCACCAGTACTTC	CASSPRDNGHQYF
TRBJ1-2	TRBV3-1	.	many	TGTGCCAGCAGCCAAGATTTCAGGGGAGGCTATGGCTACACCTTC	CASSQDFRGGYGYTF
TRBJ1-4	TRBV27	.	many	TGTGCCAGCAGTTGGGCTTTCGCATCCCATGAAAAACTGTTTTTT	CASSWAFASHEKLFF
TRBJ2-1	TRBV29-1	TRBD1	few	TGCAGCGTTGATGGGCCGGGACAGGGTAGGAATGAGCAGTTCTTC	CSVDGPGQGRNEQFF
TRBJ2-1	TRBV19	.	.	TGTGCCAGTAGTACGGCTGGCGGTTCCTACAATGAGCAGTTCTTC	CASSTAGGSYNEQFF
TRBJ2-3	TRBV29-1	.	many	TGCAGCGTCGAACAGGGTGGGGCTGGAGATACGCAGTATTTT	CSVEQGGAGDTQYF
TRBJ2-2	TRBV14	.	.	TGTGCCAGCAGCCAATTCGGAGGCGTAGGGGAGCTGTTTTTT	CASSQFGGVGELFF
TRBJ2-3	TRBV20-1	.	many	TGCAGTGCTAGGACGGGTCTAGGGCCAGGAGAAACAGATACGCAGTATTTT	CSARTGLGPGETDTQYF
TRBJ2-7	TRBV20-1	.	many	TGCAGTGCTAGAGGGGCAGGGGCCTACGAGCAGTACTTC	CSARGAGAYEQYF
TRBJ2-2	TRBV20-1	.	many	TGCAGTGCTAGCGGGCCCCTCTCCGGGGAGCTGTTTTTT	CSASGPLSGELFF
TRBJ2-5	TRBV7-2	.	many	TGTGCCAGCAGCTTAGTTAGGGGGGGGGAGACCCAGTACTTC	CASSLVRGGETQYF
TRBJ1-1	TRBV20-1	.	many	TGCAGTGCTAGAGATTCAGAGGGGTGGTTGCGGAACACTGAAGCTTTCTTT	CSARDSEGWLRNTEAFF
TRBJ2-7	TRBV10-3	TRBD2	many	TGTGCCATCAGTGAGTCGAGCGTCGGGACTACAGCCTACGAGCAGTACTTC	CAISESSVGTTAYEQYF